This T cell receptor beta chain comes out of a study of blood T cell repertoires in COVID-19. Overall study: T cells, B-cell-depleted T cells, or PBMCs supplied cDNA or gDNA.

The CDR3 totals 13 residues. Trimming took 10 bases from V and 8 from J; bases not matched to a gene: 5. Germline CDR1 and CDR2: LNHDA and SQIVND (reference sequence). As handled by the study authors: Researchers report that nucleated cell counts were estimated from reference gene primer amplification. Assay used: immunoSEQ multiplex PCR; TCRdb lists only in-frame clones, some missing. V and J calls and clone size are as listed in that table; D and trimming were resolved from the DNA. This table has roughly 100,000 clones, about 72% appearing once. The V call is TRBV19, the J call TRBJ2-1; TRBD2 agrees at 13 bases. The specimen was peripheral blood. The TCR sequence derives from a man aged 55 to 70 with active or convalescent COVID-19. The CDR3 nucleotides are TGTGCCACACAACTAGCGGGAGGGGATGAGCAGTTCTTC. This sequence encodes CATQLAGGDEQFF. Drawing the rest from reference TRBV19 and TRBJ2-1, the complete variable domain is DGGITQSPKYLFRKEGQNVTLSCEQNLNHDAMYWYRQDPGQGLRLIYYSQIVNDFQKGDIAEGYSVSREKKESFPLTVTSAQKNPTAFYLCATQLAGGDEQFFGPGTRLTVL.